This T cell receptor (beta chain) originates from a study of blood T cell repertoires in COVID-19. TCRdb's table, derived via immunoSEQ multiplex PCR, lists solely in-frame clones and lacks some. Among around 170,000 clones, roughly 80% were seen once, and the ten largest hold about 6%. Source material: peripheral blood. This clonotype was obtained from a woman aged 35 to 49 with acute or convalescent COVID-19.

The CDR3 DNA sequence: TGCGCCAGCAGCTTGGTCCTACTACAGGGAATGAACACTGAAGCTTTCTTT. It specifies CASSLVLLQGMNTEAFF. The chain employs TRBV5-1 and TRBJ1-1; D may be TRBD1 (6 bases). The CDR3 runs to 17 residues. Germline V gene lookup returns CDR1 SGHRS and CDR2 YFSETQ. V shed 0 bases and J shed 0 bases, with 15 bases lying between them.